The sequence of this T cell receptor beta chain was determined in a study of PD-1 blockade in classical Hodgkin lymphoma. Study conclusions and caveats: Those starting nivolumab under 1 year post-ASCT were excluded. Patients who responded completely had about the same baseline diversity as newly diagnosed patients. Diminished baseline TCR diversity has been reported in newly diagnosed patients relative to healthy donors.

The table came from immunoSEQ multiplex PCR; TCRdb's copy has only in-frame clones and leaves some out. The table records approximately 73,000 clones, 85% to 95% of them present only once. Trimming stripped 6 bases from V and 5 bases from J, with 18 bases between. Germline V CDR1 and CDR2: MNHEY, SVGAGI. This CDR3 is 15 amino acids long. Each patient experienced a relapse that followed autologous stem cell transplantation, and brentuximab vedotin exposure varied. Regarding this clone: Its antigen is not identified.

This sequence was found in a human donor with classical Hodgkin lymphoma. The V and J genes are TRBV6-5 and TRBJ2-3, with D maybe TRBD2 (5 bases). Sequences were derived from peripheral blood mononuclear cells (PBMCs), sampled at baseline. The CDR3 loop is CASSSQGRHEDTQYF. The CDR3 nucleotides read TGTGCCAGCAGCTCTCAAGGGAGACATGAAGATACGCAGTATTTT.